The clone carrying this T cell receptor beta chain was counted many times. Trimming shortened V by 1 base and J by 0 bases, and 6 bases separated the two germline ends. CDR1 and CDR2 from the germline V gene are SEHNR and FQNEAQ (reference sequence). The CDR3 is made up of 15 amino acids. TCRdb recomputed calls from the RACE reads with MiXCR, one row per CDR3 protein. Seen here are 40,000 to 50,000 distinct CDR3 sequences, over 3.5% observed once, and the top ten hold about 26%. The data belong to a study of human T cells and chemical hapten exposure. About the research overall: An area of 2 cm by more than 1.5 cm on upper inner arm skin received 2% DPC for sensitization.

Time point defined: patch test 1, 2 weeks after DPC sensitization. This sample's treatment: therapeutic diphenylcyclopropenone sensitization with weekly scalp DPC. Unfractionated whole blood yielded total RNA. Patients had alopecia, were aged 18 to 70, and were not pregnant. The material sequenced was whole blood, taken in connection with sensitization to the hapten diphenylcyclopropenone (DPC). The chain joins TRBV7-9 to TRBJ2-2; D not certain. The clonotype comes from a man aged 45-60 years with alopecia areata. Some clones in this sample may be carry-over from other donors' samples. The CDR3 loop reads CASSLDSANTGELFF. In DNA form, the CDR3 reads TGTGCCAGCAGCTTAGACAGCGCGAACACCGGGGAGCTGTTTTTT.